Below, 17 T cell receptor beta chains from the same sample are listed, as sequenced in a study of PD-L1 blockade in urothelial cancer. Measured with immunoSEQ multiplex PCR; TCRdb has only the in-frame clones, and not every one. The sample holds approximately 24,000 clones; around nine tenths are singletons and the top ten take roughly 3%. The material was PBMCs, obtained around atezolizumab (anti-PD-L1) treatment. The receptor set was obtained from a man aged 45 to 65 with urothelial cancer.

This chain joins TRBV27 and TRBJ2-2, with TRBD2 as a possible D gene (7 bases). The germline V gene has CDR1 MNHEY and CDR2 SMNVEV (reference sequence). The CDR3 contains 16 residues. V lost 2 bases and J lost 6, with 16 bases in between. In DNA form, the CDR3 reads TGTGCCAGCAGTTTACTGAGGGGGGGCAGGGCCGGGGAGCTGTTTTTT. Its protein product is CASSLLRGGRAGELFF.

This sequence joins TRBV10-3 and TRBJ2-5, with 7 nucleotides matching TRBD2. This CDR3 is 14 amino acids long. V shed 4 bases and J 3 bases; nucleotides not matched to a gene: 5. Germline lookup yields CDR1 ENHRY and CDR2 SYGVKD. The CDR3 coding sequence is TGTGCCATCAGTGTGGGGACTACCAAAGAGACCCAGTACTTC. It specifies CAISVGTTKETQYF.

This sequence joins TRBV30 and TRBJ2-1; D unresolved. Trimming stripped 3 bases from V and 6 bases from J, with 21 bases between. Germline V gene lookup returns CDR1 GTSNPN and CDR2 SVGIG (reference sequence). The CDR3 consists of 16 residues. For the CDR3, the DNA is TGTGCCTGGAGAAAATCTAGGCTAAAACTCGGCAATGAGCAGTTCTTC. Its translation: CAWRKSRLKLGNEQFF.

The V call is TRBV6-4, the J call TRBJ2-3, with 9 bases that match TRBD1. This CDR3 contains 14 residues. Germline V CDR1 and CDR2: MRHNA, SNTAGT. V dropped 6 bases and J dropped 6; count of bases not matched to a gene: 7. CDR3 loop: CASSLKTGGDTQYF. In nucleotides, the CDR3 is TGTGCCAGCAGCCTAAAGACAGGGGGGGATACGCAGTATTTT.

The V gene is TRBV7-2, the J gene TRBJ2-1; TRBD2 is a possible D gene (6 bases). This CDR3 region has 15 residues. The V gene lost 5 bases and the J gene lost 0 bases, with 11 bases spanning the gap. Per the germline V gene, CDR1 is SGHTA and CDR2 is FQGNSA. The CDR3 nucleotides are TGTGCCAGCAGCCCTAGAGCGGGCTCCTACAATGAGCAGTTCTTC. This translates into CASSPRAGSYNEQFF. Based on the CDR3 plus reference TRBV7-2 and TRBJ2-1, the full variable domain is GAGVSQSPSNKVTEKGKDVELRCDPISGHTALYWYRQSLGQGLEFLIYFQGNSAPDKSGLPSDRFSAERTGGSVSTLTIQRTQQEDSAVYLCASSPRAGSYNEQFFGPGTRLTVL.

The chain links TRBV5-1 to TRBJ2-7, with TRBD1 matching over 10 bases. Germline V lookup: CDR1 SGHRS, CDR2 YFSETQ. Germline trimming cut 4 bases from V and 7 bases from J; bases unmatched to any gene: 8. The CDR3 sequence is 14 residues long. CDR3 loop: CASSRDRTGGEQYF. The DNA for the CDR3 is TGCGCCAGCAGCCGGGACAGGACAGGGGGGGAGCAGTACTTC. Using reference TRBV5-1 and TRBJ2-7 for the parts outside the CDR3, the full variable domain is KAGVTQTPRYLIKTRGQQVTLSCSPISGHRSVSWYQQTPGQGLQFLFEYFSETQRNKGNFPGRFSGRQFSNSRSEMNVSTLELGDSALYLCASSRDRTGGEQYFGPGTRLTVT.

The chain couples TRBV18 to TRBJ2-7; 9 positions match TRBD2. The CDR3 runs to 15 residues. V dropped 5 bases and J dropped 3; count of bases not matched to a gene: 8. Germline CDR1 KGHSH, CDR2 LQKENI. The DNA for the CDR3 is TGTGCCAGCTCATCGGCGGGACTAGCCATCTACGAGCAGTACTTC. Residues: CASSSAGLAIYEQYF.

V is TRBV5-6 and J is TRBJ1-1; 8 bases are shared with TRBD1. The V gene end was trimmed by 4 bases and the J gene end by 1 base; junction bases not matched to a gene: 15. The CDR3 runs to 18 residues. The germline CDR1 and CDR2 sequences are SGHDT and YYEEEE. The CDR3 sequence is CASSPLVPGGLQNTEAFF. CDR3 DNA: TGTGCCAGCAGCCCGCTGGTACCAGGGGGCCTCCAGAACACTGAAGCTTTCTTT.

This chain joins TRBV7-8 and TRBJ2-7, with TRBD2 identical over 7 bases. CDR3 size: 16 residues. V lost 5 bases, J lost 0 bases, and 10 bases stayed unmatched. Germline-derived CDR1 and CDR2 are SGHVS and FQNEAQ. CDR3 residues: CASSRRLAASSYEQYF. CDR3 in DNA: TGTGCCAGCAGCCGACGTCTAGCGGCGAGCTCCTACGAGCAGTACTTC.

The V gene is TRBV6-1, the J gene TRBJ1-5, with 8 nucleotides matching TRBD1. The J segment lost 4 bases and the V segment lost 8 bases, leaving 7 bases of the junction unmatched. Per germline, CDR1 MNHNS and CDR2 SASEGT. This CDR3 comprises 14 residues. The CDR3 DNA reads as TGTGCCAGCGAAGAGGACAGGGTGAATCAGCCCCAGCATTTT. This translates into CASEEDRVNQPQHF.

The chain joins TRBV11-2 to TRBJ1-2; 8 nucleotides line up with TRBD1. V gave up 2 bases and J gave up 3 bases; unmatched junction bases: 8. This CDR3 is built from 16 residues. Germline CDR1 SGHAT, CDR2 FQNNGV. The CDR3 region is CASSLLPDRAHYGYTF. The CDR3, as DNA: TGTGCCAGCAGCTTACTCCCGGACAGGGCTCACTATGGCTACACCTTC.

This chain connects TRBV7-9 to TRBJ2-7, with TRBD1 identical over 8 bases. The trim removed 10 bases at V and 4 bases at J, leaving 15 bases unmatched. Germline CDR1 is SEHNR and CDR2 is FQNEAQ (reference sequence). The CDR3 loop spans 15 amino acids. CDR3: CATQLTAGQGYEQYF. The CDR3 region has the DNA TGTGCCACACAACTCACGGCCGGACAGGGATACGAGCAGTACTTC.

The J gene is TRBJ2-7, the V gene TRBV2, with a weak D call TRBD2 (6 bases). Germline assignment: CDR1 SNHLY and CDR2 FYNNEI. Trimming cost V 2 bases and J 0 bases, with 26 bases left between them. The CDR3 has 20 amino acids. CDR3 sequence: CASSEKFSGTFHTASYEQYF. For the CDR3, the DNA is TGTGCCAGCAGTGAAAAGTTTAGCGGCACCTTCCACACTGCCTCCTACGAGCAGTACTTC. Combining the CDR3 with reference TRBV2 and TRBJ2-7 gives the whole variable domain EPEVTQTPSHQVTQMGQEVILRCVPISNHLYFYWYRQILGQKVEFLVSFYNNEISEKSEIFDDQFSVERPDGSNFTLKIRSTKLEDSAMYFCASSEKFSGTFHTASYEQYFGPGTRLTVT.

This sequence joins TRBV29-1 and TRBJ1-2, with 7 bases identical to TRBD1. V gave up 8 bases and J gave up 2 bases; unmatched junction bases: 8. The CDR3 sequence is 13 residues long. In germline, CDR1 is SQVTM, CDR2 ANQGSEA. CDR3 protein: CSFRQGQNYGYTF. Written as DNA, the CDR3 is TGCAGCTTCCGACAGGGACAAAACTATGGCTACACCTTC.

This clone was counted a few times. The genes are TRBV14 and TRBJ2-7; a weak D match, TRBD1 (5 bases). From germline, CDR1 is SGHDN and CDR2 FVKESK. The V end was cut by 2 bases, the J end by 1 base, with 9 bases between. The CDR3 runs 14 residues. DNA for the CDR3: TGTGCCAGCAGCCAATTTGCAGGGTCCTACGAGCAGTACTTC. Translated: CASSQFAGSYEQYF.

The J gene is TRBJ2-3, the V gene TRBV12-5, with 9 bases aligning to TRBD1. The J segment lost 5 bases and the V segment lost 5 bases, leaving 5 bases of the junction unmatched. The germline CDR1 and CDR2 sequences are LGHNT and FRNRAP. The CDR3 covers 14 residues. CDR3 sequence: CASGIGQGRDTQYF. The DNA of the CDR3 is TGTGCTAGTGGTATTGGACAGGGGAGAGATACGCAGTATTTT.

The chain joins TRBV25-1 to TRBJ1-1, with 7 bases identical to TRBD1. This CDR3 has 15 residues. Germline CDR1 reads MGHDK; CDR2 reads SYGVNS. V shed 2 bases, J shed 4 bases, and the junction held 7 bases outside the gene matches. For the CDR3, the DNA is TGTGCCAGCAGTGAAGCTAGACAGGGAGGCACTGAAGCTTTCTTT. It translates to CASSEARQGGTEAFF.